This TCR beta chain was captured in a study of sequential checkpoint blockade in melanoma (dated by TCRdb to between 2018 and 2021). With regard to the full study: Using 1:1 randomization, the trial assigned patients either to first-line nivolumab followed by ipilimumab (arm A) or to ipilimumab followed by nivolumab (arm B). Around 20 patients had matched tumor biopsies taken before treatment and at week 13, after single-agent nivolumab (arm A) or ipilimumab (arm B). DNA from 75 to 95 pretreatment melanoma tumor samples underwent TCRbeta immunosequencing. Both trial sequences were followed by maintenance nivolumab. Roughly three quarters of the matched tumor biopsy pairs taken before and after treatment were from the same lesion. Broad study findings and their caveats: In the nivolumab-first arm (arm A), an association was found between pretreatment tumor TIL clonality and response (P = .04). Patients with increases in tumor T-cell fraction and clonality by week 13 were approximately 30 times more likely to achieve clinical benefit. PD-L1 staining and CD8+ T-cell counts correlated with tumor T-cell fraction and clonality, whereas mutational load did not. Validation of the response-prediction model combining TCR metrics and mutation burden is needed in larger, independent patient cohorts. Within-arm analyses of tumor T-cell fraction were constrained by small sample sizes and reduced statistical power.

What this sample's treatment or condition label stands for: randomized to nivolumab then ipilimumab (arm A) or the reverse (arm B). No trial patient had received prior DNA-damaging chemotherapy. The samples were obtained from melanoma patients enrolled in CheckMate 064, an open-label, randomized phase II trial testing sequential checkpoint blockade. Tumor TCR sequencing used genomic DNA from formalin-fixed paraffin-embedded (FFPE) tissue samples. This clone was observed once. This receptor's antigen is unknown. Base qualities are missing; no much larger clone stands one base away. TCRbeta CDR3 regions were immunosequenced from genomic DNA with the immunoSEQ Assay. Prior to high-throughput sequencing, genomic DNA was amplified by bias-controlled multiplex PCR. The source study handled its data this way. To quantify the absolute abundance of each unique TCRbeta CDR3 region, the sequences were collapsed and filtered. Clonality, defined as 1 minus Pielou's evenness, was calculated using only productive rearrangements. Tumor T-cell fraction was calculated by normalizing TCRbeta template counts to usable DNA, which was estimated from several housekeeping genes. A previously published method was used to identify clones with significantly greater frequencies in on-treatment samples than in baseline samples. Held by TCRdb, this immuneACCESS table contains in-frame sequences only and omits some clones. Under half of the omission traces to an unresolved V gene where checked; the cause of the rest is unknown. V and J calls and clone size are given by that table; D and trimming were obtained from the DNA. Here the sample has more than 6,500 clones; about 28% occur a single time. About 5.3% of the sample lies in the top ten.

Sequencing used tumor tissue (inferred from file names), obtained from a patient given nivolumab and ipilimumab in sequence. The origin of this receptor is a human donor with melanoma.

The DNA sequence is TGTGCCTGGAAGGCTAGCTCAGATACGCAGTATTTT. This sequence encodes CAWKASSDTQYF. The chain links TRBV30 with TRBJ2-3, with TRBD2 perhaps the D gene, on 5 matching bases. In the germline V gene (reference sequence), CDR1 corresponds to GTSNPN and CDR2 to SVGIG. Trimming at the junction amounts to 4 bases on V and 4 bases on J, and the germline ends lie 9 bases apart. Measured from the cysteine to the phenylalanine, the CDR3 is 12 residues long. Of the read, only the CDR3 DNA is kept; its 36 bases are in frame from base 1.